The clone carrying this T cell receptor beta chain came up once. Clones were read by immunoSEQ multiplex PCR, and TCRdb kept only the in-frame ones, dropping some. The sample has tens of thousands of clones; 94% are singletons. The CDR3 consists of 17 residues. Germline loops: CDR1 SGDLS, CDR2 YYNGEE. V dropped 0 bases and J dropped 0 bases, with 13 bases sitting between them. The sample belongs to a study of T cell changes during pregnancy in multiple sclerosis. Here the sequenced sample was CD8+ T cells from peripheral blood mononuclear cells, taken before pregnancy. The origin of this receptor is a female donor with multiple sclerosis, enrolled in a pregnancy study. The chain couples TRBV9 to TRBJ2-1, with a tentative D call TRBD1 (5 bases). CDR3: CASSVGAGHSSYNEQFF. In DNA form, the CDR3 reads TGTGCCAGCAGCGTAGGTGCAGGGCATAGCTCCTACAATGAGCAGTTCTTC.